This TCR beta chain originates from a study of molecular identifiers for immune sequencing clone quantification. Study findings and constraints: Molecules of identical TCR sharing a barcode could underestimate highly expanded clone sizes.

As for this clonotype: Its target is not known. A much larger clone differs from this one at a single base, so this may be a read error.

Per the germline V gene, CDR1 is SQVTM and CDR2 is ANQGSEA. There are 12 residues in the CDR3. V was cut by 6 bases and J by 3 bases, with 11 bases left in between. TCRdb reprocessed the PCR reads with MiXCR, giving one entry per CDR3 protein. The repertoire consists of 400,000 to 600,000 distinct CDR3 sequences, with 20% to 25% occurring once and the leading ten covering around 0.84%. The receptor was derived from a human donor in good health. Some libraries in this study had Jurkat cell RNA spiked in. The gene calls are TRBV29-1 and TRBJ1-1; D is ambiguous. The material sequenced was naive CD8+ T cells from blood, with Jurkat cell RNA spiked in. Subset reported: FACS-sorted CD8+CD4-CCR7+CD45RA+ naive T cells. The CDR3 loop is CSVADGYTEAFF. The CDR3 DNA reads as TGCAGCGTCGCAGACGGATACACTGAAGCTTTCTTT. Full variable domain (outside the CDR3, taken from reference TRBV29-1 and TRBJ1-1): SAVISQKPSRDICQRGTSLTIQCQVDSQVTMMFWYRQQPGQSLTLIATANQGSEATYESGFVIDKFPISRPNLTFSTLTVSNMSPEDSSIYLCSVADGYTEAFFGQGTRLTVV.